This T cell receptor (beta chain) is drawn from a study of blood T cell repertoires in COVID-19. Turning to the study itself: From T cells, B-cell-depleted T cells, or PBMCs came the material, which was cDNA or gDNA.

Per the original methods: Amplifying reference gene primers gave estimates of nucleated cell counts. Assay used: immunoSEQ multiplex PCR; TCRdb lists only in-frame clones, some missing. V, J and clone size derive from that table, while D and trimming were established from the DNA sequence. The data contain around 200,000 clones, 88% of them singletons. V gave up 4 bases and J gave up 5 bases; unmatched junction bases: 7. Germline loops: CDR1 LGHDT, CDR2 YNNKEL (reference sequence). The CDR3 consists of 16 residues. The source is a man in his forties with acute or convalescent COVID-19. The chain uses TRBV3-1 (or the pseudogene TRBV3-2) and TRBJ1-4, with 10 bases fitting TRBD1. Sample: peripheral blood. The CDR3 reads CASSPTLGQGNEKLFF. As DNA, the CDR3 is TGTGCCAGCAGCCCGACACTGGGACAGGGGAATGAAAAACTGTTTTTT.